This TCR beta chain was recovered during a study of response to subunit inactivated influenza vaccine. Broader study findings: Each seasonal influenza vaccination recruits few new T cells, the authors suggested.

Trimming removed 5 bases at V and 3 bases at J, with 13 bases between. The CDR3 consists of 14 residues. Looked up from germline, CDR1 is MDHEN and CDR2 is SYDVKM. Regarding this clonotype: Its target is unknown.

TCRdb independently ran MiXCR on the RT-PCR reads; one entry per CDR3 protein. The sample carries 550,000 to 650,000 distinct CDR3 sequences, about 10% recorded once. This specimen was PBMCs from blood, taken on the day of vaccination. The J gene is TRBJ1-1, the V gene TRBV28, with D possibly being TRBD1 (5 bases). This TCR was sampled from a man over 45 who received an inactivated influenza vaccine. The CDR3 DNA reads as TGTGCCAGCAGTATTCAGGGTAGGGACACTGAAGCTTTCTTT. The encoded protein is CASSIQGRDTEAFF.